This TCR beta chain was captured by sequencing in a study of T cell changes during pregnancy in multiple sclerosis. Between the trimmed V and J ends, which lost 4 bases and 5 bases, there was a span of 8 bases. The CDR3 contains 13 residues. Germline loops: CDR1 MNHNS, CDR2 SASEGT. Assay: immunoSEQ multiplex PCR; the TCRdb copy retains only in-frame clones and omits some. The sample lists roughly 46,000 clones, around four fifths occurring once. The material was CD4+ T cells from peripheral blood mononuclear cells, obtained before pregnancy. The chain employs TRBV6-1 and TRBJ1-4; D is perhaps TRBD1 (5 bases). This TCR was sampled from a female donor with multiple sclerosis, enrolled in a pregnancy study. In DNA, the CDR3 is TGTGCCAGCAGTGGGGGGGTGAATGAAAAACTGTTTTTT. It translates to CASSGGVNEKLFF.